One and the same sample provided the 25 T cell receptor beta chains below, sequenced in a study of control samples from healthy donors and cancer patients. Profiling relied on immunoSEQ multiplex PCR, and the TCRdb table lists in-frame clones only, not all of them. Of about 110,000 clones listed, about 89% are singletons. Specimen: blood. The receptors come from a woman aged 18-29 years in good health.

This rearrangement joins TRBV7-9 to TRBJ1-1; D uncertain. The V gene's germline CDR1 is SEHNR and CDR2 FQNEAQ (reference sequence). Trimming removed 6 bases at V and 1 base at J, with 12 bases between. The CDR3 is 14 residues long. CDR3 nucleotides: TGTGCCAGCAGGAGGGAGCCTCCGAACACTGAAGCTTTCTTT. It translates to CASRREPPNTEAFF.

V gene TRBV11-1 combines with J gene TRBJ2-7; D might be TRBD2 (6 bases). Per the germline V gene, CDR1 is SGHAT and CDR2 is FQDESV (reference sequence). The ends were cut back, 1 base at V and 6 bases at J, with 10 bases in the middle. This CDR3 region has 13 residues. The CDR3 sequence: CASSLVLAAEQYF. The CDR3 nucleotides are TGTGCCAGCAGCTTAGTACTAGCCGCCGAGCAGTACTTC.

The chain couples TRBV7-9 to TRBJ2-2; D may be TRBD2 (5 bases). The CDR3 is made up of 15 amino acids. V lost 5 bases, J lost 2 bases, and 12 bases lay in between. Germline assignment: CDR1 SEHNR and CDR2 FQNEAQ (reference sequence). CDR3 sequence: CASSPPSGNTGELFF. CDR3 nucleotides: TGTGCCAGCAGCCCCCCGAGCGGTAACACCGGGGAGCTGTTTTTT.

This clone has a single count. This sequence joins TRBV27 and TRBJ1-1, with TRBD1 matching 7 bases. This CDR3 has 14 residues. V lost 5 bases to trimming and J lost 0 bases; unmatched junction nucleotides: 3. Germline CDR1 is MNHEY and CDR2 is SMNVEV (reference sequence). The CDR3 coding sequence is TGTGCCAGCAGTGCAGGGGGTATGAACACTGAAGCTTTCTTT. This codes for CASSAGGMNTEAFF.

The genes are TRBV7-6 and TRBJ1-6, with 7 nucleotides matching TRBD1. Germline V gene lookup returns CDR1 SGHVS and CDR2 FNYEAQ. J lost 6 bases, V lost 3 bases, and 5 bases had no gene match. The CDR3 runs 15 residues. The CDR3 sequence is CASSFDRASNSPLHF. CDR3 bases: TGTGCCAGCAGCTTCGACAGGGCCAGTAATTCACCCCTCCACTTT.

In DNA, the CDR3 is TGCGCCAGCAGCCAAGATCCCCCGGCTAGCGGGAATATAAACATTCAGTACTTC. It specifies CASSQDPPASGNINIQYF. The V gene is TRBV4-3, the J gene TRBJ2-4; TRBD2 matches at 9 bases. This CDR3 is 18 amino acids long. Germline CDR1 reads LGHNA; CDR2 reads YSLEER. V lost 0 bases to trimming and J lost 6 bases; unmatched junction nucleotides: 12.

The chain is built from TRBV12-3 or TRBV12-4 and TRBJ2-2; D perhaps matches TRBD1 (5 bases). This CDR3 is 12 amino acids long. V dropped 8 bases and J dropped 3 bases, with 7 bases sitting between them. CDR3 loop: CASWGHTGELFF. CDR3 in DNA: TGTGCCAGCTGGGGCCACACCGGGGAGCTGTTTTTT.

The gene calls are TRBV5-6 and TRBJ1-3; weak D call: TRBD1 (6 bases). The CDR3 is 18 residues long. Trimming took 4 bases from V and 1 from J, leaving 21 bases between them. Germline V gene lookup returns CDR1 SGHDT and CDR2 YYEEEE. For the CDR3, the DNA is TGTGCCAGCAGCCCGCTCCGTAAAAGACAGGTTTCTGGAAACACCATATATTTT. Translated, it gives CASSPLRKRQVSGNTIYF.

The V and J genes are TRBV28 and TRBJ1-5; maybe TRBD1 (5 bases). This CDR3 has 15 residues. Trimming removed 7 bases at V and 3 bases at J, with 16 bases between. Germline V gene sequence: CDR1 MDHEN, CDR2 SYDVKM. CDR3 bases: TGTGCCAGCACCTTTGTCGGGGCATTCAATCAGCCCCAGCATTTT. Amino acids: CASTFVGAFNQPQHF.

This sequence joins TRBV5-4 and TRBJ2-3, with TRBD1 identical over 9 bases. CDR1 SGHNT and CDR2 YYREEE come from the germline V gene (reference sequence). J lost 4 bases, V lost 2 bases, and 2 bases had no gene match. The CDR3 is 14 residues long. The CDR3 DNA sequence: TGTGCCAGCAGCTTTGGACAGGGGTCAGATACGCAGTATTTT. Its translation: CASSFGQGSDTQYF.

The J gene is TRBJ1-5, the V gene TRBV28; possible D gene TRBD1, 6 bases. Looked up from germline, CDR1 is MDHEN and CDR2 is SYDVKM. The CDR3 has 14 residues. The V end lost 1 base, the J end lost 6 bases, and 10 bases lay between the germline ends. CDR3 bases: TGTGCCAGCAGTTTATCAGGGGCTAGTCAGCCCCAGCATTTT. This encodes CASSLSGASQPQHF.

V usage is TRBV4-3 and J usage is TRBJ1-2; D unclear. Germline assignment: CDR1 LGHNA and CDR2 YSLEER. V was trimmed by 1 base and J by 4 bases, leaving 10 bases between them. This CDR3 has 14 residues. The CDR3 DNA follows: TGCGCCAGCAGCCAAGTCGGTTCTCCCTATGGCTACACCTTC. Protein: CASSQVGSPYGYTF.

V usage is TRBV7-2 and J usage is TRBJ1-1; D ambiguous. Germline CDR1 reads SGHTA; CDR2 reads FQGNSA. The CDR3 consists of 15 residues. Trimming left V 4 bases short and J 1 base short, with 13 bases between. The CDR3, as DNA: TGTGCCAGCAGCTACCTAGGGCTACAGAACACTGAAGCTTTCTTT. Translated, it gives CASSYLGLQNTEAFF.

The V and J genes are TRBV28 and TRBJ1-2; perhaps TRBD1 as D (5 bases). The CDR3 sequence is 14 residues long. CDR1 MDHEN and CDR2 SYDVKM come from the germline V gene. The V end was cut by 2 bases, the J end by 8 bases, with 15 bases between. The CDR3 loop reads CASSLEGSGLGYTF. CDR3 DNA sequence: TGTGCCAGCAGTTTAGAGGGGAGCGGACTGGGCTACACCTTC.

The V call is TRBV7-8, the J call TRBJ2-3, with unresolved D. Trimming took 1 base from V and 6 from J, leaving 8 bases between them. This CDR3 spans 13 amino acids. Germline V gene lookup returns CDR1 SGHVS and CDR2 FQNEAQ. CDR3 region: CASSLGPHDTQYF. CDR3 nucleotide sequence: TGTGCCAGCAGCTTAGGTCCACACGATACGCAGTATTTT.

The V and J genes are TRBV28 and TRBJ1-2; a weak D match, TRBD1 (5 bases). The germline CDR1 and CDR2 sequences are MDHEN and SYDVKM. Trimming left V 7 bases short and J 3 bases short, with 15 bases between. The CDR3 consists of 14 residues. Here the CDR3 reads CASTRGDFYYGYTF. As DNA, the CDR3 is TGTGCCAGCACCAGAGGGGATTTCTACTATGGCTACACCTTC.

The chain links TRBV6-5 to TRBJ2-3; 10 bases fit TRBD2. The CDR3 consists of 16 residues. Germline V gives CDR1 MNHEY, CDR2 SVGAGI. V shed 2 bases, J shed 6 bases, and the junction held 8 bases outside the gene matches. CDR3 region: CASSYLSGRAIDTQYF. CDR3 DNA sequence: TGTGCCAGCAGTTACCTCAGCGGGAGGGCCATTGATACGCAGTATTTT.

The chain recombines TRBV7-9 with TRBJ2-1; tentative D call: TRBD1 (5 bases). Germline V gene sequence: CDR1 SEHNR, CDR2 FQNEAQ (reference sequence). V was trimmed by 5 bases and J by 4 bases, leaving 18 bases between them. The CDR3 contains 16 residues. Written as DNA, the CDR3 is TGTGCCAGCAGCCAAGGGGTAACCCAACCTTACAATGAGCAGTTCTTC. Encoded protein: CASSQGVTQPYNEQFF.

The rearrangement links TRBV5-4 to TRBJ2-2; D call uncertain. Between the trimmed V and J ends, which lost 2 bases and 5 bases, there was a span of 7 bases. The CDR3 has 13 amino acids. Germline loops: CDR1 SGHNT, CDR2 YYREEE (reference sequence). This CDR3 is CASSFGGTGELFF. CDR3 in DNA: TGTGCCAGCAGCTTTGGTGGGACCGGGGAGCTGTTTTTT.

This clone was seen once. The chain links TRBV6-2 or TRBV6-3 to TRBJ1-2; D gene ambiguous. The length of the CDR3 is 15 residues. Looked up from germline, CDR1 is MNHEY and CDR2 is SVGEGT. Trimming removed 2 bases at V and 5 bases at J, with 15 bases between. CDR3 region: CASSYAPALSYGYTF. CDR3 bases: TGTGCCAGCAGTTACGCACCGGCCCTTAGTTATGGCTACACCTTC.

As DNA, the CDR3 is TGTGCCAGCAGTTCTGACAGAGCAACTAATGAAAAACTGTTTTTT. It encodes CASSSDRATNEKLFF. V usage is TRBV6-5 and J usage is TRBJ1-4; perhaps TRBD1 as D (5 bases). V was cut by 4 bases and J by 0 bases, with 9 bases left in between. The CDR3 runs 15 residues. Per the germline V gene, CDR1 is MNHEY and CDR2 is SVGAGI.

This clone was seen a handful of times. The gene calls are TRBV2 and TRBJ1-1; D gene ambiguous. The CDR3 is made up of 12 amino acids. V was cut by 3 bases and J by 6 bases, with 8 bases left in between. The germline gives CDR1 SNHLY, CDR2 FYNNEI. The CDR3 loop is CASSDWSAEAFF. The CDR3 DNA reads as TGTGCCAGCAGTGATTGGTCGGCTGAAGCTTTCTTT.

In its sample, this clone was seen once. V and J are TRBV3-1 (or the pseudogene TRBV3-2) and TRBJ2-5; 7 nucleotides align to TRBD1. The CDR3 spans 15 residues. Germline V gives CDR1 LGHDT, CDR2 YNNKEL (reference sequence). With V trimmed by 4 bases and J by 0 bases, 5 bases remained unmatched. CDR3 loop: CASSPRDRHQETQYF. The CDR3 DNA follows: TGTGCCAGCAGCCCCCGGGACAGACACCAAGAGACCCAGTACTTC.

The chain is built from TRBV7-2 and TRBJ2-3; tentatively, D is TRBD1 (6 bases). V lost 8 bases to trimming and J lost 0 bases, with 18 bases between them. This CDR3 comprises 16 residues. Germline assignment: CDR1 SGHTA and CDR2 FQGNSA. CDR3 sequence reads: CASSRRGGTSTDTQYF. CDR3 coding DNA: TGTGCCAGCTCTCGAAGAGGGGGTACTAGCACAGATACGCAGTATTTT. The full variable domain, completed using reference TRBV7-2 and TRBJ2-3, is GAGVSQSPSNKVTEKGKDVELRCDPISGHTALYWYRQSLGQGLEFLIYFQGNSAPDKSGLPSDRFSAERTGGSVSTLTIQRTQQEDSAVYLCASSRRGGTSTDTQYFGPGTRLTVL.

This clone was seen just once. The chain links TRBV5-5 to TRBJ1-5; weak D call: TRBD1 (6 bases). The V gene's germline CDR1 is SGHKS and CDR2 YYEKEE (reference sequence). This CDR3 comprises 18 residues. Trimming stripped 0 bases from V and 2 bases from J, with 18 bases between. The CDR3 protein is CASSLAGRGKEGNQPQHF. The CDR3 region has the DNA TGTGCCAGCAGCTTGGCGGGCAGGGGCAAAGAAGGCAATCAGCCCCAGCATTTT.